This T cell receptor (beta chain) was documented in a study of technical replicates of blood from a few donors. This table comes from immunoSEQ multiplex PCR, and its TCRdb copy is limited to in-frame clones, with some not included. Among approximately 53,000 clones listed, approximately 94% were seen once. Germline V gene sequence: CDR1 PRHDT, CDR2 FYEKMQ (reference sequence). V was clipped by 5 bases and J by 5 bases, with 12 bases between them. This CDR3 is built from 13 residues. Sequencing input: T cells isolated from PBMCs. The receptor comes from a human donor in good health. The chain is built from TRBV13 and TRBJ1-1, with no clear D. The DNA of the CDR3 is TGTGCCAGCAGCGCCGCCGGTCGGACTGAAGCTTTCTTT. Encoded protein: CASSAAGRTEAFF. The full variable domain, with the rest looked up from reference TRBV13 and TRBJ1-1, is AAGVIQSPRHLIKEKRETATLKCYPIPRHDTVYWYQQGPGQDPQFLISFYEKMQSDKGSIPDRFSAQQFSDYHSELNMSSLELGDSALYFCASSAAGRTEAFFGQGTRLTVV.